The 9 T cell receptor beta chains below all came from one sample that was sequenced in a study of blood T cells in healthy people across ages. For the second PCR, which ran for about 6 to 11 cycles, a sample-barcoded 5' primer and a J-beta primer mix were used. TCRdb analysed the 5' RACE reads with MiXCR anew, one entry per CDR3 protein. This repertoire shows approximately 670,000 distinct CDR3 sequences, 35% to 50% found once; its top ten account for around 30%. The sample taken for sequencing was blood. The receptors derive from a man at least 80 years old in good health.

Here the CDR3 DNA reads TGCGCCAGCAGCCAGGACCCTAGTGGGCCAGATACGCAGTATTTT. Its protein product is CASSQDPSGPDTQYF. The J gene is TRBJ2-3, the V gene TRBV4-3; D is uncertain. Germline loops: CDR1 LGHNA, CDR2 YSLEER. CDR3 length: 15 amino acids. The germline V and J ends were trimmed by 3 bases and 4 bases, with 14 bases remaining between them.

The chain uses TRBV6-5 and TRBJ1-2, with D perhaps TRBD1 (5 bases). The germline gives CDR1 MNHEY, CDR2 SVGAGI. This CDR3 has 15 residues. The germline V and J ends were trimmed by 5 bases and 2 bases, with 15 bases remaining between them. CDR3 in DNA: TGTGCCAGCAGTAACGACAGAGCCACCAACTATGGCTACACCTTC. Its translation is CASSNDRATNYGYTF.

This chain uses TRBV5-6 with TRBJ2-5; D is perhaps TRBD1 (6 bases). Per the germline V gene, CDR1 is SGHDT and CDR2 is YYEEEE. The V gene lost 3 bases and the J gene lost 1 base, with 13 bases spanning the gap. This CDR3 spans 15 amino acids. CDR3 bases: TGTGCCAGCAGCTCCCCGGGACACCTCCAAGAGACCCAGTACTTC. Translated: CASSSPGHLQETQYF.

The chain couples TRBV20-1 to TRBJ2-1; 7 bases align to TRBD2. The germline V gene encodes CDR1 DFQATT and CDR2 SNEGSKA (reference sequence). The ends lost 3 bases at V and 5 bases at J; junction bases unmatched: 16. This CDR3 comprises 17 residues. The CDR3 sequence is CSASSIVAGGGNNEQFF. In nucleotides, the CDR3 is TGCAGTGCTAGTTCGATCGTAGCGGGCGGTGGGAACAATGAGCAGTTCTTC.

DNA of the CDR3: TGTGCCAGCAGCTTAATGGGGGGGGACCAAGAGACCCAGTACTTC. Encoded protein: CASSLMGGDQETQYF. This chain links TRBV7-3 with TRBJ2-5; 7 bases are a match to TRBD2. With V trimmed by 1 base and J by 0 bases, 2 bases remained unmatched. The CDR3 is 15 residues long. The germline V gene encodes CDR1 SGHTA and CDR2 FQGTGA.

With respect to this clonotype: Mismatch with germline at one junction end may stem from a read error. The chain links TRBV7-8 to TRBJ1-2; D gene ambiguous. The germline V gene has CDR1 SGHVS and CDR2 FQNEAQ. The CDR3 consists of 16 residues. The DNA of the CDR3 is TGTGCCAGTAGCTTAGATCGCCGATCCAAGCTTAGCGGCTACACCTTC. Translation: CASSLDRRSKLSGYTF.

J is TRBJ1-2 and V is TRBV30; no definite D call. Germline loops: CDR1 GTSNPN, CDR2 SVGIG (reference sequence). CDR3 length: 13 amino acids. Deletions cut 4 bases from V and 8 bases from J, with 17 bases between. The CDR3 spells CAWTLGGKEGYTF. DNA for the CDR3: TGTGCCTGGACTCTAGGCGGGAAAGAAGGCTACACCTTC. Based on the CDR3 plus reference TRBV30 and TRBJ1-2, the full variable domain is SQTIHQWPATLVQPVGSPLSLECTVEGTSNPNLYWYRQAAGRGLQLLFYSVGIGQISSEVPQNLSASRPQDRQFILSSKKLLLSDSGFYLCAWTLGGKEGYTFGSGTRLTVV.

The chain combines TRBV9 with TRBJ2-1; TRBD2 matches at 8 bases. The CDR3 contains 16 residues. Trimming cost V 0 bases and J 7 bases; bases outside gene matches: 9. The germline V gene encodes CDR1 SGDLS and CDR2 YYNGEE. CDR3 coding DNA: TGTGCCAGCAGCGTAGAAGGTAGCGGGGTGGCAAATGAGCAGTTCTTC. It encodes CASSVEGSGVANEQFF.

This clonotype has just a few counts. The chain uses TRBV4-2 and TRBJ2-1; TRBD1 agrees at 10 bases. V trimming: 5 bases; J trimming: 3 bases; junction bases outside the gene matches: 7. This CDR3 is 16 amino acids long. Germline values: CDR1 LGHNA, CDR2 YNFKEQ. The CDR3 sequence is CASSSLGQGDYNEQFF. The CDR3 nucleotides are TGTGCCAGCAGCTCCTTAGGACAGGGGGACTACAATGAGCAGTTCTTC.